This T cell receptor beta chain was identified in a study of T cells in Graves' hyperthyroidism and ophthalmopathy. CDR3 length: 14 residues. Germline assignment: CDR1 MGHRA and CDR2 YSYEKL. With 1 base removed from V and 0 bases from J, the gap between germline ends came to 7 bases. The CDR3 regions of TCR beta were amplified from RNA transcripts. An initial round of RT-PCR targeting the TCR CDR3 relied on the HTBI primer set. Each CDR3 protein is one row after TCRdb ran MiXCR on the multiplex PCR reads. The sample consists of approximately 740,000 distinct CDR3 sequences, 12% to 15% of them appearing once.

The chain links TRBV4-1 to TRBJ2-7; D is undetermined. The sequencing input was blood. The source of this sequence is a woman aged 18-29 years with Graves' hyperthyroidism. The CDR3 DNA is TGCGCCAGCAGCCAAGCCCCATTCTCCTACGAGCAGTACTTC. It yields the protein CASSQAPFSYEQYF.